One and the same sample provided the 15 T cell receptor beta chains below, sequenced in a study of cytomegalovirus exposure and HLA in healthy donors. In the PCR, 60 Vbeta and 13 Jbeta primers were used. Libraries were prepared by immunoSEQ multiplex PCR; TCRdb keeps only in-frame clonotypes and omits some of them. The sample yields tens of thousands of clones, more than 75% seen once. Sequenced: PBMCs. The receptors derive from a woman aged 40 to 55 in good health and CMV-seropositive.

The genes are TRBV20-1 and TRBJ1-4; weak D call: TRBD1 (5 bases). With 4 bases removed from V and 16 bases from J, the gap between germline ends came to 16 bases. CDR1 and CDR2 from the germline V gene are DFQATT and SNEGSKA (reference sequence). This CDR3 comprises 11 residues. Here the CDR3 DNA reads TGCAGTGCTACCCGGGACTTTCCAGAGTTTTTT. Its translation is CSATRDFPEFF.

CDR3 nucleotides: TGTGCCAGCTCACCAGAGGATTTCTCCGGCTACACCTTC. Encoded protein: CASSPEDFSGYTF. This sequence joins TRBV18 and TRBJ1-2; D is undetermined. The germline V gene has CDR1 KGHSH and CDR2 LQKENI. Trimming cost V 2 bases and J 8 bases, with 12 bases left between them. This CDR3 is built from 13 residues.

V is TRBV29-1 and J is TRBJ2-5, with D unclear. Per germline, CDR1 SQVTM and CDR2 ANQGSEA. V lost 6 bases and J 5 bases, leaving 13 bases between the germline ends. The length of the CDR3 is 12 residues. The CDR3 reads CSVEANPETQYF. Written as DNA, the CDR3 is TGCAGCGTCGAGGCGAATCCCGAGACCCAGTACTTC.

The chain carries TRBV7-3 and TRBJ2-1; TRBD2 is a possible D gene (6 bases). Germline CDR1 is SGHTA and CDR2 is FQGTGA. Trimming took off 3 bases at V and 9 bases at J, with 18 bases between the two ends. This CDR3 comprises 15 residues. The CDR3 nucleotides read TGTGCCAGCAGCTTTTCCCTAAGGGGAGGTAGTGAGCAGTTCTTC. It codes for CASSFSLRGGSEQFF.

The chain links TRBV2 to TRBJ1-2, with a weak D call TRBD1 (5 bases). The CDR3 consists of 12 residues. V lost 7 bases to trimming and J lost 4 bases, with 10 bases between them. CDR1 and CDR2 (germline): SNHLY, FYNNEI. The CDR3 region has the DNA TGTGCCAGCACCCAGGGCTCCTATGGCTACACCTTC. It codes for CASTQGSYGYTF.

This clone occurred a few times. The chain couples TRBV6-4 to TRBJ2-1, with TRBD2 matching over 9 bases. Germline trimming cut 2 bases from V and 7 bases from J; bases unmatched to any gene: 3. The CDR3 extends over 14 amino acids. Germline CDR1 MRHNA, CDR2 SNTAGT. The CDR3 spells CASSDGLASNEQFF. DNA for the CDR3: TGTGCCAGCAGTGACGGACTAGCGAGTAATGAGCAGTTCTTC.

This clone has only a few counts. V usage is TRBV7-3 and J usage is TRBJ2-6; D not resolved. Germline-derived CDR1 and CDR2 are SGHTA and FQGTGA. V lost 0 bases and J lost 1, with 7 bases in between. The CDR3 covers 16 residues. CDR3 amino acids: CASSLTGRSGANVLTF. The DNA for the CDR3 is TGTGCCAGCAGCTTAACAGGCAGGTCTGGGGCCAACGTCCTGACTTTC.

V usage is TRBV5-1 and J usage is TRBJ2-2, with 8 bases that match TRBD2. V lost 4 bases, J lost 5 bases, and 4 bases stayed unmatched. Germline lookup yields CDR1 SGHRS and CDR2 YFSETQ. This CDR3 spans 14 amino acids. This CDR3 reads CASSTGGGTGELFF. CDR3 coding DNA: TGCGCCAGCAGCACCGGGGGGGGGACCGGGGAGCTGTTTTTT.

The rearrangement joins TRBV2 to TRBJ2-3, with D uncertain. The ends were cut back, 4 bases at V and 0 bases at J, with 2 bases in the middle. Per the germline V gene, CDR1 is SNHLY and CDR2 is FYNNEI. This CDR3 is built from 12 residues. The CDR3 DNA sequence: TGTGCCAGCAGTGCGAGCACAGATACGCAGTATTTT. Its protein product is CASSASTDTQYF.

The CDR3 sequence: CASSEGDISLHFSPGYYF. The CDR3 DNA reads TGTGCCAGCAGCGAGGGGGACATTAGCCTACATTTTAGCCCGGGGTATTACTTC. The V gene is TRBV28, the J gene TRBJ2-7, with D perhaps matching TRBD1 (6 bases). The CDR3 loop spans 18 amino acids. Germline loops: CDR1 MDHEN, CDR2 SYDVKM. Trimming removed 6 bases from V and 13 bases from J, with 37 bases in between.

The genes are TRBV28 and TRBJ2-5; TRBD1 is a possible D gene (5 bases). From germline, CDR1 is MDHEN and CDR2 SYDVKM. Trimming pared 3 bases from V and 13 bases from J, leaving 18 bases between. The CDR3 consists of 13 residues. The CDR3, as DNA: TGTGCCAGCAGTTTTGAGGTCTGGGGCAGCACGTACTTC. Translating gives CASSFEVWGSTYF.

The V call is TRBV2, the J call TRBJ2-2, with D maybe TRBD2 (6 bases). The CDR3 runs 12 residues. Trimming removed 11 bases at V and 3 bases at J, with 10 bases between. The germline V gene has CDR1 SNHLY and CDR2 FYNNEI. The CDR3 region has the DNA TGTGCCGGCCAGCGGGACACCGGGGAGCTGTTTTTT. Translated, it gives CAGQRDTGELFF. The full variable domain, in which reference TRBV2 and TRBJ2-2 provide the parts outside the CDR3, is EPEVTQTPSHQVTQMGQEVILRCVPISNHLYFYWYRQILGQKVEFLVSFYNNEISEKSEIFDDQFSVERPDGSNFTLKIRSTKLEDSAMYFCAGQRDTGELFFGEGSRLTVL.

This clone was counted only a few times. This chain connects TRBV6-1 to TRBJ1-5, with no clear D. This CDR3 is built from 13 residues. The V gene's germline CDR1 is MNHNS and CDR2 SASEGT. V lost 5 bases, J lost 9 bases, and 14 bases lay in between. The CDR3 sequence is CASSYTRSWPQHF. The CDR3 bases are TGTGCCAGCAGTTATACCCGTAGCTGGCCCCAGCATTTT.

A single count supports this clone. The V gene is TRBV6-4, the J gene TRBJ2-5; 8 nucleotides agree with TRBD1. The junction had 14 bases not matched to a gene; V was cut back by 10 bases and J by 4 bases. The CDR3 sequence is 15 residues long. From germline, CDR1 is MRHNA and CDR2 SNTAGT. In nucleotides, the CDR3 is TGTGCCACATCCTGGACAGGGAGAAAGGGAGAGACCCAGTACTTC. Translated, it gives CATSWTGRKGETQYF.

The chain couples TRBV10-3 to TRBJ2-7; tentative D call: TRBD1 (6 bases). Germline CDR1 ENHRY, CDR2 SYGVKD. CDR3 length: 13 residues. Between the trimmed V and J ends, which lost 6 bases and 2 bases, there was a span of 11 bases. The CDR3 region is CAIRGDKTYEQYF. The CDR3 nucleotides read TGTGCCATCAGGGGGGACAAAACCTACGAGCAGTACTTC.